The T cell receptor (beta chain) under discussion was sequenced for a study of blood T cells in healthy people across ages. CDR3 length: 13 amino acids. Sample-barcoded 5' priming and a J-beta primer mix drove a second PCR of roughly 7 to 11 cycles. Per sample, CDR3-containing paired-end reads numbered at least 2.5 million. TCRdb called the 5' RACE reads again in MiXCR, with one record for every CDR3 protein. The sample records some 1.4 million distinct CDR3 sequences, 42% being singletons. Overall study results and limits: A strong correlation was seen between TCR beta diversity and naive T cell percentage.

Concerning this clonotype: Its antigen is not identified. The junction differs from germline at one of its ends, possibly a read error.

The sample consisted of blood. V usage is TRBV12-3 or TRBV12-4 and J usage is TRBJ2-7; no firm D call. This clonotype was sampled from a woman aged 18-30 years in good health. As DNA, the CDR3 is TGTGCCAGCAGTGTAGCTACAGATTACGAGCAGTACTTC. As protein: CASSVATDYEQYF.